The 6 T cell receptor beta chains in this list originate from one sample, sequenced in a study of T cell repertoires in cytomegalovirus infection. TCRdb itself ran the reads through MiXCR, one entry per CDR3 protein. The sample has under 300,000 distinct CDR3 sequences, about a sixth seen once. The specimen was CD8+ T cells from PBMCs. These receptors all come from a human donor in good health (CMV status not recorded). Some clones in this sample may be carry-over from other donors' samples.

This clonotype occurred many times. The rearrangement joins TRBV10-3 to TRBJ1-4; 7 nucleotides line up with TRBD1. Germline V gene data show CDR1 as ENHRY and CDR2 as SYGVKD. This CDR3 has 15 residues. V shed 0 bases and J 3 bases; nucleotides not matched to a gene: 1. The CDR3 spells CAISESGQSNEKLFF. DNA of the CDR3: TGTGCCATCAGTGAGTCGGGACAGTCTAATGAAAAACTGTTTTTT.

The chain couples TRBV6-5 to TRBJ2-5; TRBD1 matches at 8 bases. Losses at the gene ends were 5 bases for V and 4 bases for J; bases not matched to a gene: 9. The germline V gene encodes CDR1 MNHEY and CDR2 SVGAGI. This CDR3 has 15 amino acids. CDR3 protein: CASSASTGTGETQYF. The CDR3 DNA reads TGTGCCAGCAGTGCGTCGACCGGGACAGGAGAGACCCAGTACTTC.

In this sample, this clonotype turned up many times. The rearrangement joins TRBV7-6 to TRBJ2-1; D perhaps matches TRBD2 (7 bases). Germline CDR1 reads SGHVS; CDR2 reads FNYEAQ. V lost 5 bases, J lost 1 base, and 12 bases lay in between. This CDR3 has 15 residues. The CDR3 DNA reads as TGTGCCAGCAGCGGGGAGGGGGGTTCCTACAATGAGCAGTTCTTC. Its protein is CASSGEGGSYNEQFF.

At least ten counts were recorded for this clonotype. The chain is built from TRBV7-2 and TRBJ1-1; no firm D call. The germline CDR1 and CDR2 sequences are SGHTA and FQGNSA. The CDR3 is 13 amino acids. Trimming took off 1 base at V and 8 bases at J, with 11 bases between the two ends. CDR3 sequence reads: CASSLESGLEAFF. The CDR3 DNA reads TGTGCCAGCAGCTTAGAATCCGGGTTGGAAGCTTTCTTT.

V is TRBV7-3 and J is TRBJ1-1; the D gene is possibly TRBD1 (6 bases). Germline V gene data show CDR1 as SGHTA and CDR2 as FQGTGA. Trimming cost V 5 bases and J 1 base, with 17 bases left between them. This CDR3 has 16 amino acids. The CDR3 region is CASSPLQGLGNTEAFF. In DNA form, the CDR3 reads TGTGCCAGCAGCCCCCTACAGGGTTTGGGGAACACTGAAGCTTTCTTT.

This chain connects TRBV28 to TRBJ2-1; 12 positions match TRBD2. V lost 6 bases to trimming and J lost 0 bases; unmatched junction nucleotides: 6. The CDR3 covers 17 residues. The V gene's germline CDR1 is MDHEN and CDR2 SYDVKM. The CDR3 sequence: CASSSKLAGGSYNEQFF. The CDR3 DNA is TGTGCCAGCAGCTCAAAACTAGCGGGGGGCTCCTACAATGAGCAGTTCTTC. Complete variable domain (other parts from reference TRBV28 and TRBJ2-1): DVKVTQSSRYLVKRTGEKVFLECVQDMDHENMFWYRQDPGLGLRLIYFSYDVKMKEKGDIPEGYSVSREKKERFSLILESASTNQTSMYLCASSSKLAGGSYNEQFFGPGTRLTVL.